This TCR beta chain was captured in a study of T-cell reconstitution after alpha-beta-depleted transplantation in children. From germline, CDR1 is ENHRY and CDR2 SYGVKD. After removal of 4 bases from V and 0 bases from J, the junction contained 13 bases not matched to a gene. CDR3 length: 18 amino acids. The library targeted TCRbeta and was prepared with unique molecular identifiers. In TCRdb, the PCR reads were re-called with MiXCR into one record per CDR3 protein. The sample contains fewer than 550,000 distinct CDR3 sequences, under 13% of which appear only once. Sequenced here: PBMCs from the stem cell graft donor, sampled from the stem cell graft. This chain joins TRBV10-3 and TRBJ2-7; 9 bases align to TRBD2. The clonotype was recovered from a human donor who donated a stem cell graft to a child with acute myeloid leukemia. DNA for the CDR3: TGTGCCATCAGTGTTTCTAGCGGGACTTCCTTTAGCTCCTACGAGCAGTACTTC. It specifies CAISVSSGTSFSSYEQYF.